A selection of T cell receptor beta chains follows, all from one sample in a study of blood T cells in healthy people across ages. MiXCR, applied by TCRdb to the 5' RACE reads, yields one record per CDR3 protein. The sample comprises approximately 850,000 distinct CDR3 sequences, over 45% of which are singletons, and approximately 21% rests with the top ten. The specimen sequenced was blood. The receptors come from a man aged 25 to 40 in good health. Each CDR3 is given with its conserved first and last residue. Each record gives: J gene, V gene, D gene, clone size, CDR3 DNA, CDR3 protein. D genes are given only for firm matches. Size is omitted from some rows. Given values are once, few, many or a class for expanded clones.

TRBJ2-7	TRBV6-5	.	.	TGTGCCAGCAGCTCGACTAGTACCTACGAGCAGTACTTC	CASSSTSTYEQYF
TRBJ2-1	TRBV7-2	.	.	TGTGCCAGCAGTACAACAGGCTGCAATGAGCAGTTCTTC	CASSTTGCNEQFF
TRBJ1-2	TRBV5-6	TRBD1	.	TGTGCCAGCAGCCCAGCTGACAGGGCAGTGGGTGGCTACACCTTC	CASSPADRAVGGYTF
TRBJ2-7	TRBV6-2/TRBV6-3	.	few	TGTGCCAGCAGTACCCGGGACCGGCGGCTTTCCTACGAGCAGTACTTC	CASSTRDRRLSYEQYF
TRBJ2-5	TRBV20-1	TRBD2	few	TGCAGTGCTGTCCCCTCGACTAGCGGGGGAGAGACCCAGTACTTC	CSAVPSTSGGETQYF
TRBJ2-5	TRBV20-1	.	.	TGCAGTGCTTCGAGAGTGGGGGAAGAGACCCAGTACTTC	CSASRVGEETQYF
TRBJ2-1	TRBV5-1	TRBD1	.	TGCGCCAGCAGCTTGGAAGGGGGCTACTGGTCCCCCGATGAGCAGTTCTTC	CASSLEGGYWSPDEQFF
TRBJ1-2	TRBV30	.	once	TGTGCCTGGAATTCCGGGGCCGGGGGCTACACCTTC	CAWNSGAGGYTF
TRBJ2-1	TRBV29-1	.	.	TGCAGCGTCCGCCTACAGGGGGGGGAGCAGTTCTTC	CSVRLQGGEQFF
TRBJ1-1	TRBV28	TRBD1	once	TGTGCCAGCAGGACCGGGACAGGGCACACTGAAGCTTTCTTT	CASRTGTGHTEAFF
TRBJ2-1	TRBV7-2	TRBD2	few	TGTGCCAGCAGCCAAAAGGTGCTAGCGGTCAACAATGAGCAGTTCTTC	CASSQKVLAVNNEQFF
TRBJ2-1	TRBV7-8	.	.	TGTGCCAGCAGCTTTTCCGGGACCTACAATGAGCAGTTCTTC	CASSFSGTYNEQFF
TRBJ2-5	TRBV29-1	.	few	TGCAGCGTTGCCCCAGGGGCGGTCCAAGAGACCCAGTACTTC	CSVAPGAVQETQYF
TRBJ2-5	TRBV6-2/TRBV6-3	.	.	TGTGCCAGCAGCCGATCGACCATGAGGGAGACCCAGTACTTC	CASSRSTMRETQYF
TRBJ2-5	TRBV20-1	.	.	TGCAGTGCCCCACTTAGCTCCCAAGAGACCCAGTACTTC	CSAPLSSQETQYF
TRBJ1-2	TRBV20-1	.	few	TGCAGTGCCCCCGACAGCGGCTATGGCTACACCTTC	CSAPDSGYGYTF
TRBJ2-7	TRBV6-5	.	.	TGTGCCAGCAGTCCCTCGGACACGACCTACGAGCAGTACTTC	CASSPSDTTYEQYF
TRBJ2-5	TRBV7-2	TRBD2	.	TGTGCCAGCAGTAATAGCGGGAGGGCCATAGAGACCCAGTACTTC	CASSNSGRAIETQYF
TRBJ1-3	TRBV7-2	TRBD1	.	TGTGCCAGCAGCCCCTGGGACAGGGCTGGAAACACCATATATTTT	CASSPWDRAGNTIYF
TRBJ2-7	TRBV20-1	TRBD2	.	TGCAGTGCTAGAGTCACTAGCGGGAGTTCCCCTCAGTACTTC	CSARVTSGSSPQYF
TRBJ2-4	TRBV4-1	TRBD2	.	TGCGCCAGCAGCCAGGGACTAGCGGCTGGCTTAGCCAAAAACGTTCAGTACTTC	CASSQGLAAGLAKNVQYF
TRBJ1-5	TRBV27	.	.	TGTGCCAGCAGGACAGAGCTCGGACCCCAGCATTTT	CASRTELGPQHF
TRBJ2-5	TRBV12-3/TRBV12-4	.	.	TGTGCCAGCAGTTTATGGGTGTTGGGCCGGACTATGGGAGAGACCCAGTACTTC	CASSLWVLGRTMGETQYF
TRBJ2-7	TRBV20-1	.	once	TGCAGTGCAGAGCCCAACGACAGAAGGGAGTACTTC	CSAEPNDRREYF
TRBJ1-1	TRBV5-1	.	.	TGCGCCAGCAGCTTTACCGGGACGGGGAACACTGAAGCTTTCTTT	CASSFTGTGNTEAFF
TRBJ2-7	TRBV6-2/TRBV6-3	.	.	TGTGCCAGCAGTTATGGCGGGGGCGGTAAATACGAGCAGTACTTC	CASSYGGGGKYEQYF
TRBJ2-5	TRBV20-1	TRBD2	once	TGCAGTGCTAGAGATTCCGGGGGGGCGGAGACCCAGTACTTC	CSARDSGGAETQYF
TRBJ2-2	TRBV10-3	TRBD1	.	TGTGCCATCGCAGGACAGGACACCGGGGAGCTGTTTTTT	CAIAGQDTGELFF
TRBJ2-5	TRBV18	.	.	TGTGCCAGCTCACCCACGGAAGGAGAGACCCAGTACTTC	CASSPTEGETQYF